A single sample is the source of the 26 T cell receptor beta chains below, sequenced in a study of blood T cell repertoires in COVID-19. Repertoires were generated with immunoSEQ multiplex PCR, while TCRdb's copy carries only in-frame clones and drops some. Among about 68,000 clones, approximately 91% were seen once, and the ten largest hold 2.5% to 3%. Sequencing used peripheral blood. The receptors derive from a man aged 50 to 59 with COVID-19, enrolled during active disease.

The chain recombines TRBV7-9 with TRBJ1-2; 11 positions agree with TRBD1. After removal of 4 bases from V and 5 bases from J, the junction contained 3 bases not matched to a gene. Germline V lookup: CDR1 SEHNR, CDR2 FQNEAQ (reference sequence). The CDR3 spans 14 residues. CDR3 loop: CASSSRDRGYGYTF. The CDR3 DNA follows: TGTGCCAGCAGCTCTCGGGACAGGGGGTATGGCTACACCTTC.

The chain recombines TRBV19 with TRBJ2-2; TRBD2 matches 9 bases. V shed 5 bases, J shed 6 bases, and the junction held 13 bases outside the gene matches. The CDR3 is made up of 17 amino acids. CDR1 LNHDA and CDR2 SQIVND come from the germline V gene (reference sequence). The CDR3 reads CASSGASGIVFSGELFF. The CDR3 DNA reads as TGTGCCAGTAGTGGGGCTAGCGGGATAGTGTTTTCCGGGGAGCTGTTTTTT.

V is TRBV6-5 and J is TRBJ2-1; 11 bases align to TRBD2. After removal of 4 bases from V and 7 bases from J, the junction contained 9 bases not matched to a gene. The CDR3 sequence is 16 residues long. The germline gives CDR1 MNHEY, CDR2 SVGAGI. This CDR3 is CASSSPGLAASNEQFF. The CDR3, as DNA: TGTGCCAGCAGTTCTCCGGGACTAGCGGCGTCTAATGAGCAGTTCTTC.

The V gene is TRBV6-5, the J gene TRBJ1-2; 7 nucleotides line up with TRBD1. J lost 2 bases, V lost 2 bases, and 5 bases had no gene match. The CDR3 covers 15 residues. Germline CDR1 is MNHEY and CDR2 is SVGAGI. CDR3 region: CASSYGRDSNYGYTF. The CDR3 nucleotides are TGTGCCAGCAGTTACGGCCGGGACAGCAACTATGGCTACACCTTC.

This clone was found a few times. The J gene is TRBJ1-4, the V gene TRBV6-5; D is unresolved. The germline gives CDR1 MNHEY, CDR2 SVGAGI. The CDR3 length is 13 residues. V shed 2 bases and J shed 4 bases, with 5 bases lying between them. CDR3 coding DNA: TGTGCCAGCAGTTACGCGCGTAATGAAAAACTGTTTTTT. Its translation: CASSYARNEKLFF.

The DNA for the CDR3 is TGTGCCAGCAGACAGGGTGGGAATTCACCCCTCCACTTT. This translates into CASRQGGNSPLHF. The chain has TRBV27 and TRBJ1-6, with a weak D call TRBD1 (6 bases). Germline CDR1 reads MNHEY; CDR2 reads SMNVEV (reference sequence). V was trimmed by 6 bases and J by 7 bases, leaving 10 bases between them. The CDR3 is 13 residues long.

This clone was counted a few times. The chain couples TRBV28 to TRBJ1-4, with 9 bases aligning to TRBD1. Germline-derived CDR1 and CDR2 are MDHEN and SYDVKM. V shed 3 bases and J 4 bases; nucleotides not matched to a gene: 6. This CDR3 has 16 amino acids. The CDR3 DNA reads TGTGCCAGCAGTTTCGGGGACAGGGCCGGTAATGAAAAACTGTTTTTT. Translated, it gives CASSFGDRAGNEKLFF.

Only one count was recorded for this clone. The chain combines TRBV28 with TRBJ2-7; TRBD1 is a possible D gene (5 bases). This CDR3 contains 14 residues. The germline V gene encodes CDR1 MDHEN and CDR2 SYDVKM. Between the trimmed V and J ends, which lost 2 bases and 5 bases, there was a span of 13 bases. DNA of the CDR3: TGTGCCAGCAGTTTAGTTCAGCAGGGCAACGAGCAGTACTTC. Protein sequence: CASSLVQQGNEQYF.

This chain connects TRBV30 to TRBJ2-3; a possible D gene is TRBD1 (6 bases). The CDR3 totals 13 residues. Germline values: CDR1 GTSNPN, CDR2 SVGIG (reference sequence). Trimming removed 2 bases from V and 3 bases from J, with 9 bases in between. The CDR3 DNA reads as TGTGCCTGGAGTACTACAGGGACAGATACGCAGTATTTT. Translated, it gives CAWSTTGTDTQYF.

The chain is built from TRBV6-6 and TRBJ2-1, with TRBD2 matching 8 bases. The CDR3 runs 14 residues. CDR1 and CDR2 (germline): MNHNY, SVGAGI (reference sequence). The J segment lost 3 bases and the V segment lost 5 bases, leaving 3 bases of the junction unmatched. The DNA for the CDR3 is TGTGCCAGCAGTCAACTAGCGGACTACAATGAGCAGTTCTTC. This encodes CASSQLADYNEQFF.

This sequence joins TRBV19 and TRBJ2-5; 10 bases fit TRBD2. CDR3 length: 16 residues. With V trimmed by 4 bases and J by 5 bases, 10 bases remained unmatched. Germline loops: CDR1 LNHDA, CDR2 SQIVND (reference sequence). CDR3 nucleotide sequence: TGTGCCAGTAGTACTCAGCGGGAGGGCCGGGAGGAGACCCAGTACTTC. The encoded protein is CASSTQREGREETQYF.

The chain is built from TRBV2 and TRBJ1-1, with 8 nucleotides matching TRBD1. V trimming: 5 bases; J trimming: 5 bases; junction bases outside the gene matches: 4. Looked up from germline, CDR1 is SNHLY and CDR2 is FYNNEI. The CDR3 sequence is 13 residues long. CDR3 nucleotide sequence: TGTGCCAGCAGTCGGACAGGGTATACTGAAGCTTTCTTT. The encoded protein is CASSRTGYTEAFF.

In DNA, the CDR3 is TGCGCCAGCAGTCCCCTAGCAGGCAATGAGCAGTTCTTC. Protein: CASSPLAGNEQFF. This chain links TRBV5-1 with TRBJ2-1, with TRBD2 as a possible D gene (5 bases). V dropped 5 bases and J dropped 6 bases, with 12 bases sitting between them. Germline V gives CDR1 SGHRS, CDR2 YFSETQ. The CDR3 totals 13 residues.

This clone was recorded only once. The DNA for the CDR3 is TGTGCCAGCAGCCCCTATTCTAGGCTCCGGGAGACCCAGTACTTC. It encodes CASSPYSRLRETQYF. The J gene is TRBJ2-5, the V gene TRBV13; D gene unclear. Germline-derived CDR1 and CDR2 are PRHDT and FYEKMQ (reference sequence). Trimming shortened V by 5 bases and J by 5 bases, and 18 bases separated the two germline ends. This CDR3 is built from 15 residues.

The chain carries TRBV3-1 (or the pseudogene TRBV3-2) and TRBJ2-1; 8 nucleotides line up with TRBD2. Trimming took 0 bases from V and 4 from J; bases not matched to a gene: 2. The CDR3 has 15 amino acids. Per germline, CDR1 LGHDT and CDR2 YNNKEL (reference sequence). The DNA of the CDR3 is TGTGCCAGCAGCCAAGAAACTAGCGGATACAATGAGCAGTTCTTC. It yields the protein CASSQETSGYNEQFF.

V usage is TRBV30 and J usage is TRBJ1-1; a possible D gene is TRBD1 (5 bases). This CDR3 contains 11 residues. Germline V CDR1 and CDR2: GTSNPN, SVGIG (reference sequence). V lost 3 bases and J 3 bases, leaving 5 bases between the germline ends. In DNA form, the CDR3 reads TGTGCCTGGAGAGGGGACACTGAAGCTTTCTTT. Protein sequence: CAWRGDTEAFF.

The chain links TRBV4-3 to TRBJ2-3; D is perhaps TRBD2 (5 bases). Trimming cost V 0 bases and J 8 bases, with 21 bases left between them. Germline V gene lookup returns CDR1 LGHNA and CDR2 YSLEER. The CDR3 consists of 17 residues. The CDR3, as DNA: TGCGCCAGCAGCCAAGAAAGACACATGCCCGGCGCGGGTACGCAGTATTTT. Translating it yields CASSQERHMPGAGTQYF.

The gene calls are TRBV5-4 and TRBJ2-1; TRBD2 matches 8 bases. This CDR3 has 14 residues. Germline CDR1 and CDR2: SGHNT and YYREEE (reference sequence). Trimming cost V 1 base and J 7 bases; bases outside gene matches: 4. In DNA, the CDR3 is TGTGCCAGCAGCTTGCTGGGACTAGGGAATGAGCAGTTCTTC. It encodes CASSLLGLGNEQFF.

The chain employs TRBV7-3 and TRBJ1-2; 8 bases align to TRBD1. The V gene end was trimmed by 8 bases and the J gene end by 2 bases; junction bases not matched to a gene: 7. The CDR3 has 14 amino acids. CDR1 is SGHTA, CDR2 FQGTGA, per germline. CDR3 protein: CASSRGPKNYGYTF. Here the CDR3 DNA reads TGTGCCAGCTCCAGGGGGCCGAAAAACTATGGCTACACCTTC.

CDR3: CATSDLGSASGYTF. Written as DNA, the CDR3 is TGTGCCACCAGTGATTTGGGTTCCGCGTCTGGCTACACCTTC. This sequence joins TRBV24-1 and TRBJ1-2; D is uncertain. With 0 bases removed from V and 7 bases from J, the gap between germline ends came to 11 bases. This CDR3 has 14 amino acids. CDR1 is KGHDR, CDR2 SFDVKD, per germline.

The V gene is TRBV5-8, the J gene TRBJ2-7, with TRBD2 matching over 9 bases. CDR1 and CDR2 from the germline V gene are SGHTS and YDEGEE. The CDR3 totals 17 residues. Losses at the gene ends were 4 bases for V and 3 bases for J; bases not matched to a gene: 14. In nucleotides, the CDR3 is TGTGCCAGCAGCCGATTTATGACTAGCGGCGATCACTACGAGCAGTACTTC. It encodes CASSRFMTSGDHYEQYF. Combining the CDR3 with reference TRBV5-8 and TRBJ2-7 gives the whole variable domain EAGVTQSPTHLIKTRGQQATLRCSPISGHTSVYWYQQALGLGLQFLLWYDEGEERNRGNFPPRFSGRQFPNYSSELNVNALELEDSALYLCASSRFMTSGDHYEQYFGPGTRLTVT.

This chain uses TRBV10-3 with TRBJ2-3, with unresolved D. This CDR3 has 12 amino acids. V shed 7 bases and J shed 0 bases, with 5 bases lying between them. CDR1 is ENHRY and CDR2 is SYGVKD in the germline V gene. CDR3 DNA: TGTGCCATCAAGGAGAGCACAGATACGCAGTATTTT. Residues: CAIKESTDTQYF.

The chain links TRBV5-1 to TRBJ1-6, with a tentative D call TRBD1 (5 bases). Trimming stripped 2 bases from V and 7 bases from J, with 10 bases between. CDR1 is SGHRS, CDR2 YFSETQ, per germline. The CDR3 is 14 amino acids. The CDR3: CASSLNRQNSPLHF. The CDR3 DNA follows: TGCGCCAGCAGCTTAAACAGGCAAAATTCACCCCTCCACTTT.

V usage is TRBV4-2 and J usage is TRBJ2-2, with 12 bases identical to TRBD2. Germline CDR1 LGHNA, CDR2 YNFKEQ. CDR3 length: 15 amino acids. Trimming cost V 4 bases and J 6 bases; bases outside gene matches: 3. The CDR3 spells CASSPGTSGSGELFF. DNA for the CDR3: TGTGCCAGCAGCCCAGGGACTAGCGGGTCCGGGGAGCTGTTTTTT.

The CDR3 DNA reads TGTGCCAGCAGATACGGACAGGGTATGGACACTGAAGCTTTCTTT. The encoded protein is CASRYGQGMDTEAFF. J is TRBJ1-1 and V is TRBV6-5; 8 nucleotides line up with TRBD1. Losses at the gene ends were 6 bases for V and 3 bases for J; bases not matched to a gene: 9. This CDR3 is built from 15 residues. Germline lookup yields CDR1 MNHEY and CDR2 SVGAGI.

This sequence joins TRBV6-4 and TRBJ1-1; D might be TRBD1 (5 bases). The CDR3 sequence is 13 residues long. The V end lost 8 bases, the J end lost 4 bases, and 14 bases lay between the germline ends. Germline lookup yields CDR1 MRHNA and CDR2 SNTAGT. In DNA form, the CDR3 reads TGTGCCAGCTCATTGGGCGGGGGCACTGAAGCTTTCTTT. Translation gives CASSLGGGTEAFF.